This TCR beta chain was captured by sequencing in a study of response to subunit inactivated influenza vaccine. Study-wide results and caveats: It was the authors' suggestion that each seasonal influenza vaccination recruits few new T cells.

Germline V CDR1 and CDR2: SGHTA, FQGNSA. Trimming pared 5 bases from V and 5 bases from J, leaving 14 bases between. The CDR3 has 14 residues. This clonotype was seen only a few times. Its antigen remains unidentified. TCRdb fed the RT-PCR reads into MiXCR, producing one record per CDR3 protein. The sample yields over 750,000 distinct CDR3 sequences, about 20% seen once. The sequencing here drew on PBMCs from blood, taken 4 to 6 days after vaccination. The chain combines TRBV7-2 with TRBJ2-3; D tentatively reads TRBD1 or TRBD2 (6 bases each). The clonotype originates from a man aged 45-65 years who received an inactivated influenza vaccine. The CDR3, as DNA: TGTGCCAGCAGCCCCGGAGGGGGGATAGATACGCAGTATTTT. This encodes CASSPGGGIDTQYF.